This T cell receptor (beta chain) was sequenced for a study of regulatory T cells in long-lasting Graves disease (dated by TCRdb to about 2021). Regarding the study in general: Patients with newly diagnosed Graves' disease had been on antithyroid drugs for under 3 months. This study used TCR sequencing and RNA sequencing of peripheral blood to compare persistent Graves' disease patients against newly diagnosed Graves' disease patients. The study was conducted in China and was registered as a clinical trial. A total of around 35 samples underwent TCR sequencing: about 13 from persistent and roughly 20 from newly diagnosed Graves' disease patients. Study-wide conclusions, independent of this receptor: The study examined only peripheral blood because the primary lesion, thyroid tissue, could not be accessed. The small sample size was acknowledged by the authors as a limitation that may reduce accuracy. Lower TCR Shannon entropy and fewer highly expanded clones were observed in persistent Graves' disease patients than in newly diagnosed patients, which suggested clonal expansion. A larger number of public clonotypes was shared among persistent patients (around 2,700) than among newly diagnosed patients (over 850). Only the TCR beta chain was sequenced and analyzed.

Read against the paper, the sample's time point label means: newly diagnosed GD, antithyroid drugs for less than 3 months. For both TCR sequencing and RNA sequencing, RNA was extracted from PBMCs using TRIzol. The diagnosis of Graves' disease followed American Thyroid Association guidelines. The patients came from an endocrinology department in Xi'an, China. From each patient, approximately 10 milliliters of peripheral blood was collected into an EDTA anticoagulant tube. PBMCs were isolated by Ficoll Paque Plus density gradient separation without further T cell sorting. An Agilent 2100 Bioanalyzer and agarose gel were used to check RNA quality, and a NanoDrop 2000 was used to measure RNA concentration. Library preparation was by multiplex PCR. Instrument on record: Illumina HiSeq 4000. iRepertoire HTBI primers and Arm-PCR amplification of CDR3 regions were used to construct TCR beta libraries. PCR products were gel purified before sequencing. In the original analysis: Gene usage analysis of CDR3 amino acid clonotypes relied on the 55 to 80 TRBV and fewer than 15 TRBJ segments identified across samples. COPE and FqMerger were used to merge filtered high-quality paired reads into contigs. Contigs were aligned with BLAST to IMGT TRBV, TRBD and TRBJ reference genes, and CDR3 was defined per IMGT. Clonotypes above 0.1% frequency were classified as highly expanded clones. Shannon entropy served as the measure of repertoire diversity, while the Gini coefficient captured V-J evenness. Clonotypes shared by more than one individual were considered public. TCRdb applied fastp at Q25 and MiXCR to the public reads, then kept only in-frame beta chains. For every CDR3 protein sequence, its rows merge into one entry that carries the most common genes and DNA. TCRdb, not the authors, supplied the V and J calls. This sample has 440,000 or so distinct CDR3 sequences in its table, and 15% of those were observed once. Of the sample, approximately 16% falls within the top ten clones.

There are many counts of this clonotype. This receptor's antigen is unknown. The record has no base qualities; no much larger clone is one base away. These data were also filed under a second study, of T cells in Graves' hyperthyroidism and ophthalmopathy. As the second study states: A patient counted as having stable Graves' hyperthyroidism if no progression to ophthalmopathy occurred over 18 months of follow-up. Hyperthyroidism patients were aged 18 to 65 years and newly diagnosed, with disease duration of less than 2 months. Any patient with an uncontrolled infection, another autoimmune disease, pregnancy or lactation was excluded. Diagnoses were established on the basis of clinical symptoms, serum thyroxine and TRAb, thyroid ultrasound, and orbital computed tomography. The TCR CDR3 was subjected to a first round of RT-PCR using the HTBI primer set and the Qiagen OneStep RT-PCR kit. Blood samples also contained most of the expanded thyroid clonotypes (frequency above 0.001), which suggests that blood repertoires may reflect thyroid immune responses. Ophthalmopathy was separated from stable hyperthyroidism by a 13 V-J signature model, with around 88% sensitivity and roughly 81% specificity obtained in cross-validation and 80%/75% obtained in testing. During validation, the model predicted progression to ophthalmopathy a median of around 7 months ahead of onset, with just under 71% sensitivity and 72% to 80% specificity. A discovery cohort of 95 to 100 patients, 43 with Graves' ophthalmopathy and about 58 with stable Graves' hyperthyroidism, was used to find distinguishing TCR V-J signatures. An independent validation cohort of under 20 hyperthyroidism patients and 17 patients who later progressed to ophthalmopathy tested prospective prediction of ophthalmopathy. The 75 to 100 discovery patients were divided at random into training and test sets in a 7:3 ratio. In addition, the study compared T-cell repertoires in thyroid tissue and in blood from several Graves' hyperthyroidism patients. Once sampling was done, hyperthyroidism patients were given methimazole at a starting dose of 30 mg daily, whereas ophthalmopathy patients were given high-dose intravenous methylprednisolone. Libraries were constructed in a second round of multiplex PCR, after which size selection and purification were carried out. The libraries were sequenced on an Illumina HiSeq2000 using paired-end 100 bp reads. SOAPnuke was used to process the raw data, removing reads that contained adapters or uncalled bases, had a mean Phred below 15, or lacked an exact match to the constant primer or identifier. COPE v1.2.5 was used to merge high-quality paired reads, and clonotypes were defined as unique nucleotide sequences. MiTCR v1.1 was used to align clonotypes to the IMGT TRBV, TRBD and TRBJ reference segments. Only V-J combinations with frequency above 0.0001, covering 99.2% of repertoires, were analysed. The TCS score was defined as the ratio of F50 (clonal expansion) to E x V (chaos), calculated using BLOSUM62-based TCRdist between CDR3 peptides within each V-J. Welch's t-statistics and random forest reduced roughly 530 V-J features to 10 to 15, which were used in a naive Bayes classifier (R e1071). Sample size was not statistically predetermined, and investigators were not blinded to group allocation. According to the paper, TCR Vbeta CDR3 sequencing was carried out on 135 peripheral blood samples, which came from under 50 ophthalmopathy, around 75 hyperthyroidism and approximately 17 progressor patients.

Source: peripheral blood mononuclear cells (PBMCs), taken at new diagnosis, from a patient treated with antithyroid drugs. This receptor was identified in a woman in her twenties or thirties with Graves disease. Donor details come from another sample of the same person, matched by shared clones.

The DNA reads as follows: TGTGCCTGGAGCCTCTCGGGACACCTAAACACTGAAGCTTTCTTT. This is translated as CAWSLSGHLNTEAFF. This chain is built from TRBV30 and TRBJ1-1; the D segment could be TRBD1, given 6 matching bases. V and J are truncated by 3 bases and 2 bases respectively, leaving an intervening sequence of 16 bases. CDR1 GTSNPN and CDR2 SVGIG were looked up in the germline V gene (reference sequence). The CDR3 starts with the cysteine, ends with the phenylalanine, and has 15 residues. The retained sequence is limited to the CDR3, 45 bases, with the frame set at the first base.